Listed below are T cell receptor beta chains from one sample, sequenced in a study of blood T cell repertoires in COVID-19. The data were produced by immunoSEQ multiplex PCR, yet TCRdb's version contains in-frame clones alone and is incomplete. The repertoire has about 130,000 clones, around 80% of them found once; the top ten carry about 40%. The material sequenced was peripheral blood. The receptors originated from a man between 35 and 55 years old with active or convalescent COVID-19. Each CDR3 is given with its conserved first and last residue. Fields, in order: CDR3 DNA, CDR3 protein, D gene, V gene, clone size, J gene. A D gene is named only where the DNA matches it firmly. Size tells how often a clone was seen (once, few, many) or the class of an expanded clone, and some rows leave it out.

DNA: TGTGCCAGCAGTTACTCCGACTTGAGGTACCAAGAGACCCAGTACTTC
CDR3: CASSYSDLRYQETQYF
D: NA
V: TRBV6-6
size: NA
J: TRBJ2-5

DNA: TGTGCCAGCAGCGTAGTGCCAGACTCTGGAAACACCATATATTTT
CDR3: CASSVVPDSGNTIYF
D: NA
V: TRBV9
size: NA
J: TRBJ1-3

DNA: TGTGCCAGCAGCTTGGTACTAGCGGGAGATTACAATGAGCAGTTCTTC
CDR3: CASSLVLAGDYNEQFF
D: TRBD2
V: TRBV5-4
size: NA
J: TRBJ2-1

DNA: TGTGCCAGCAGCGCCTCGGACAGGATCGGGGGCTACACCTTC
CDR3: CASSASDRIGGYTF
D: TRBD1
V: TRBV6-4
size: NA
J: TRBJ1-2

DNA: TGTGCCAGTAGTATATCCGTCGGTGGACAGGCAGGCTACACCTTC
CDR3: CASSISVGGQAGYTF
D: TRBD1
V: TRBV19
size: NA
J: TRBJ1-2

DNA: TGTGCCAGCAGTTGGGCGGGCGGGGAGGACATTCAGTACTTC
CDR3: CASSWAGGEDIQYF
D: NA
V: TRBV6-5
size: NA
J: TRBJ2-4

DNA: TGTGCCAGCAGCCGGAGACAGGGGGACAACACCGGGGAGCTGTTTTTT
CDR3: CASSRRQGDNTGELFF
D: TRBD1
V: TRBV27
size: NA
J: TRBJ2-2

DNA: TGTGCTAGTGGTTTACGGAGGGCAGGGTACAATGAGCAGTTCTTC
CDR3: CASGLRRAGYNEQFF
D: NA
V: TRBV12-5
size: NA
J: TRBJ2-1

DNA: TGTGCCAGCAGTGCCTTCGGGGGAGGTGTAGAGACCCAGTACTTC
CDR3: CASSAFGGGVETQYF
D: NA
V: TRBV25-1
size: NA
J: TRBJ2-5

DNA: TGTGCCAGCAGCTTGGGACAGGGCTATGGCGAGCAGTACTTC
CDR3: CASSLGQGYGEQYF
D: TRBD1
V: TRBV5-6
size: NA
J: TRBJ2-7

DNA: TGTGCCAGCAGCGTTGAACAAAAAAATTCACCCCTCCACTTT
CDR3: CASSVEQKNSPLHF
D: NA
V: TRBV9
size: medium-sized
J: TRBJ1-6

DNA: TGTGCCAGCAGCCTGGAGGCTACGAGGCAGTTCTTC
CDR3: CASSLEATRQFF
D: NA
V: TRBV14
size: NA
J: TRBJ2-1

DNA: TGTGCCAGCTCACCCCCCCAGGTCTCCTACGAGCAGTACTTC
CDR3: CASSPPQVSYEQYF
D: NA
V: TRBV18
size: NA
J: TRBJ2-7

DNA: TGTGCCAGCAGCTTTGGGGGCCGGGAGACCCAGTACTTC
CDR3: CASSFGGRETQYF
D: NA
V: TRBV7-2
size: NA
J: TRBJ2-5

DNA: TGTGCCAGCAGCCTAGGAGCCGGGGGAGGTAATTCACCCCTCCACTTT
CDR3: CASSLGAGGGNSPLHF
D: NA
V: TRBV7-2
size: NA
J: TRBJ1-6

DNA: TGTGCCAGCAGTGAAGGGGACAGCCGAGGTTTCTTT
CDR3: CASSEGDSRGFF
D: TRBD1
V: TRBV6-1
size: NA
J: TRBJ1-1

DNA: TGTGCCTGGAGCGACGGGAGCGGGAGCTCCTACAATGAGCAGTTCTTC
CDR3: CAWSDGSGSSYNEQFF
D: TRBD2
V: TRBV30
size: NA
J: TRBJ2-1

DNA: TGTGCCAGCAGCTTCGAAGCGACCTTGAACACTGAAGCTTTCTTT
CDR3: CASSFEATLNTEAFF
D: NA
V: TRBV7-2
size: NA
J: TRBJ1-1

DNA: TGCGCCAGCAGCTTATCAGGACAGGGAGATCAGCCCCAGCATTTT
CDR3: CASSLSGQGDQPQHF
D: TRBD1
V: TRBV5-1
size: once
J: TRBJ1-5

DNA: TGTGCCAGCAGCTCAGGACAGGGAGCTCAGCCCCAGCATTTT
CDR3: CASSSGQGAQPQHF
D: TRBD1
V: TRBV7-9
size: NA
J: TRBJ1-5

DNA: TGCGCCAGCAGCTTGGCTCAGGGGACAGAGACCCAGTACTTC
CDR3: CASSLAQGTETQYF
D: NA
V: TRBV5-1
size: NA
J: TRBJ2-5

DNA: TGTGCCAGCACCGGGGTAGCCTACGAGCAGTACTTC
CDR3: CASTGVAYEQYF
D: NA
V: TRBV28
size: NA
J: TRBJ2-7

DNA: TGTGCCAGCAGCCAGGCTAGACAGGGAGGCACTGAAGCTTTCTTT
CDR3: CASSQARQGGTEAFF
D: TRBD1
V: TRBV14
size: NA
J: TRBJ1-1

DNA: TGTGCCAGCAGCTCCCCGACTCTAGCGGCCCAAGAGACCCAGTACTTC
CDR3: CASSSPTLAAQETQYF
D: TRBD2
V: TRBV11-3
size: NA
J: TRBJ2-5

DNA: TGCACTGATGGACAGGGACCCGCGACCCAGTACTTC
CDR3: CTDGQGPATQYF
D: TRBD1
V: TRBV29-1
size: few
J: TRBJ2-5

DNA: TGCGCCAGCAGCCAAGATACAGGGGTGGGCGCTGAAGCTTTCTTT
CDR3: CASSQDTGVGAEAFF
D: TRBD1
V: TRBV4-3
size: NA
J: TRBJ1-1

DNA: TGTGCCAGCAGTCCAAGACAGTATAATTCACCCCTCCACTTT
CDR3: CASSPRQYNSPLHF
D: NA
V: TRBV27
size: NA
J: TRBJ1-6

DNA: TGCAGCGTTGAAGGCGGGAACACTGAAGCTTTCTTT
CDR3: CSVEGGNTEAFF
D: NA
V: TRBV29-1
size: NA
J: TRBJ1-1

DNA: TGTGCCAGCAGCTTAGGAGCAGGGGTTGACACTGAAGCTTTCTTT
CDR3: CASSLGAGVDTEAFF
D: NA
V: TRBV11-2
size: NA
J: TRBJ1-1

DNA: TGTGCCAGCAGTACCCCCCCAGGGGACAGCAATCAGCCCCAGCATTTT
CDR3: CASSTPPGDSNQPQHF
D: NA
V: TRBV28
size: NA
J: TRBJ1-5

DNA: TGTGCCAGCAGTTTATACACAGGGGCGAGCACCGGGGAGCTGTTTTTT
CDR3: CASSLYTGASTGELFF
D: TRBD1
V: TRBV28
size: once
J: TRBJ2-2

DNA: TGCAGCACCGAAAGGGGCTCCCCCTACGAGCAGTACTTC
CDR3: CSTERGSPYEQYF
D: NA
V: TRBV29-1
size: medium-sized
J: TRBJ2-7

DNA: TGCGCCAGCAGCACGACAGGCCATAATTCACCCCTCCACTTT
CDR3: CASSTTGHNSPLHF
D: NA
V: TRBV5-1
size: NA
J: TRBJ1-6

DNA: TGTGCCAGCACCCCCCGCAGGGGGCGCGACTATGGCTACACCTTC
CDR3: CASTPRRGRDYGYTF
D: TRBD1
V: TRBV6-5
size: once
J: TRBJ1-2

DNA: TGTGCCAGCAGGACCTTGGGCCAGTTCGGCACAGATACGCAGTATTTT
CDR3: CASRTLGQFGTDTQYF
D: NA
V: TRBV2
size: NA
J: TRBJ2-3

DNA: TGTGCCAGCAGCTTAGCGCCCACGCTGAACACTGAAGCTTTCTTT
CDR3: CASSLAPTLNTEAFF
D: NA
V: TRBV28
size: NA
J: TRBJ1-1

DNA: TGTGCTAGTGGTTTGTCCCGGACAGGTGGCTACACCTTC
CDR3: CASGLSRTGGYTF
D: TRBD1
V: TRBV12-5
size: NA
J: TRBJ1-2

DNA: TGCGCCAGCAGCTCTAGCGGGGGCAACACCGGGGAGCTGTTTTTT
CDR3: CASSSSGGNTGELFF
D: TRBD2
V: TRBV5-1
size: NA
J: TRBJ2-2

DNA: TGTGCCAGTACGGGGGGGACTAACAGGAACATTCAGTACTTC
CDR3: CASTGGTNRNIQYF
D: TRBD2
V: TRBV19
size: NA
J: TRBJ2-4

DNA: TGCGCCAGCAGCCAAAGAGGGGCACAGGGTAACTATGGCTACACCTTC
CDR3: CASSQRGAQGNYGYTF
D: NA
V: TRBV4-3
size: NA
J: TRBJ1-2

DNA: TGTGCCAGTAGTATCTTGGGGGGATACTATGGCTACACCTTC
CDR3: CASSILGGYYGYTF
D: NA
V: TRBV19
size: once
J: TRBJ1-2

DNA: TGTGCCAGCAGTGAACTGCGGGGGTTCACTGAAGCTTTCTTT
CDR3: CASSELRGFTEAFF
D: NA
V: TRBV6-1
size: few
J: TRBJ1-1

DNA: TGTGCCAGCTCGTCCCTGGAGGCAGGGGGCTCTCAGCCCCAGCATTTT
CDR3: CASSSLEAGGSQPQHF
D: TRBD1
V: TRBV18
size: NA
J: TRBJ1-5

DNA: TGTGCCAGTAGTCAAACAGGGGTGGATGAAGCTTTCTTT
CDR3: CASSQTGVDEAFF
D: TRBD1
V: TRBV19
size: NA
J: TRBJ1-1

DNA: TGTGCCAGCAGCGCATTACCCCCAGGCACAGATACGCAGTATTTT
CDR3: CASSALPPGTDTQYF
D: NA
V: TRBV9
size: NA
J: TRBJ2-3

DNA: TGTGCCAGCAGGCAAGGACTAGCGGGTGCTGGCTACGAGCAGTACTTC
CDR3: CASRQGLAGAGYEQYF
D: TRBD2
V: TRBV5-4
size: NA
J: TRBJ2-7

DNA: TGTGCCAGCAGGCCCGGGACAGGGCTTAACTATGGCTACACCTTC
CDR3: CASRPGTGLNYGYTF
D: TRBD1
V: TRBV2
size: NA
J: TRBJ1-2

DNA: TGCAGCGTTGAACCCGATAGCGGGAGGGACTACGAGCAGTACTTC
CDR3: CSVEPDSGRDYEQYF
D: TRBD2
V: TRBV29-1
size: NA
J: TRBJ2-7